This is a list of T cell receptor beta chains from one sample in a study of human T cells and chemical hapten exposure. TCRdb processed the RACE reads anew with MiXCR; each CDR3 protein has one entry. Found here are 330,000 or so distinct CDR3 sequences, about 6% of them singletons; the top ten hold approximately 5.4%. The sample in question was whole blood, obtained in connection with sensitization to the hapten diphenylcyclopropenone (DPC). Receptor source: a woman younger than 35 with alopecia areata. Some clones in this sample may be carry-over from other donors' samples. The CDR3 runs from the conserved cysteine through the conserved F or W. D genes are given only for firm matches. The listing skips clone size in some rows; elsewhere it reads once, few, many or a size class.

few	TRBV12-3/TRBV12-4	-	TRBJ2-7	TGTGCCAGCAGCTACGGGGACAATCGGGAGCAGTACTTC	CASSYGDNREQYF
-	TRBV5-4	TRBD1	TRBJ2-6	TGTGCCAGCAGCTTGAAGGGGGCGGAGGGGGCCAACGTCCTGACTTTC	CASSLKGAEGANVLTF
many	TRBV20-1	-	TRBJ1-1	TGCAGTGCTAGAGCCAGCCAATGGGGGCCCACTGAAGCTTTCTTT	CSARASQWGPTEAFF
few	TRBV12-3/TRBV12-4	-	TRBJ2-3	TGTGCCAGCAGTCGCGATGGGTATACGCAGTATTTT	CASSRDGYTQYF
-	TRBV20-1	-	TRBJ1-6	TGCAGTGCTAGAGACCCCAGCAGGGACAATTCACCCCTCCACTTT	CSARDPSRDNSPLHF
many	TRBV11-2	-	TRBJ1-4	TGTGCCAGCAGCTTCCAGGGCGCTAATGAAAAACTGTTTTTT	CASSFQGANEKLFF
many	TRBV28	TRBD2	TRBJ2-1	TGTGCCAGCAGGTCCGCCCTAGCGGGGGCGCCGAGTGAGCAGTTCTTC	CASRSALAGAPSEQFF
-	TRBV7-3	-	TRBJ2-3	TGTGCCAGCAGCTTCGGCAGTGGAGATACGCAGTATTTT	CASSFGSGDTQYF
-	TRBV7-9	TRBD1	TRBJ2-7	TGTGCCAGCAGCTCCGGACAGGGGATTTACGAGCAGTACTTC	CASSSGQGIYEQYF
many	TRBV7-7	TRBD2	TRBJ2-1	TGTGCTAGCAGCTATAGCGGGGGGGCCCACAATGAGCAGTTCTTC	CASSYSGGAHNEQFF
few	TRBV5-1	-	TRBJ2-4	TGCGCCAGCAGCTTGGTCGGCGCGGGCCCAGTCATTCAGTACTTC	CASSLVGAGPVIQYF
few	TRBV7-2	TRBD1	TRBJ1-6	TGTGCCAGCAGCTGGAGACAGGGGGCCTATAATTCACCCCTCCACTTT	CASSWRQGAYNSPLHF
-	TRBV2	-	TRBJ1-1	TGTGCCAGCAACCAAGTAGGCGGCGGTGAAGCTTTCTTT	CASNQVGGGEAFF
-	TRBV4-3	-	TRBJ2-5	TGCGCCAGCAGCCAAGGGGGAATTAGGATTGGGGCAGGAGAGACCCAGTACTTC	CASSQGGIRIGAGETQYF
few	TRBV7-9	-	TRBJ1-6	TGTGCCAGCAGCTTAACGCAGGTTGGCTCACCCCTCCACTTT	CASSLTQVGSPLHF
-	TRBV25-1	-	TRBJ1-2	TGTGCCAGCAGTGGCGGGGACCTGAGAGGCTACACCTTC	CASSGGDLRGYTF
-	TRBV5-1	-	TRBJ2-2	TGCGCCAGCAGCTTGGAGTCTGTTGCCGCCGGGGAGCTGTTTTTT	CASSLESVAAGELFF
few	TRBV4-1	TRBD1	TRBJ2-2	TGCGCCAGCAGCCGAATTCCGGGACAGGGGATGCCCGGGGAGCTGTTTTTT	CASSRIPGQGMPGELFF
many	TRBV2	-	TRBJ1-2	TGTGCCAGCAGTACCGCGATGGGGAGGACCGGAGACTATGGCTACACCTTC	CASSTAMGRTGDYGYTF
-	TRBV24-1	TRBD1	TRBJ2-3	TGTGCCACCAGTGAACCACCGGGACAGGGGATGGCAGATACGCAGTATTTT	CATSEPPGQGMADTQYF
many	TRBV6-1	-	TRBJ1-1	TGTGCCACCCCGGTTAGCATGAACACTGAAGCTTTCTTT	CATPVSMNTEAFF
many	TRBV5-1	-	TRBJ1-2	TGCGCCAGCAGCCCTGGCGGGGTCGGCTACACCTTC	CASSPGGVGYTF
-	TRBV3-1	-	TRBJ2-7	TGTGCCAGCAGCCAAGAAGGGACCTACGAGCAGTACTTC	CASSQEGTYEQYF
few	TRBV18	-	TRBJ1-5	TGTGCCAGCTCACCCGCGACAGGTGCCTCTCAGCCCCAGCATTTT	CASSPATGASQPQHF
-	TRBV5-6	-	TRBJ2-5	TGTGCCAGCAGCTACGTTAGCCAAGAGACCCAGTACTTC	CASSYVSQETQYF
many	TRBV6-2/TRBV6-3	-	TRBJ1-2	TGTGCCAGCAGTCCAGGGTTTGGCTACACCTTC	CASSPGFGYTF
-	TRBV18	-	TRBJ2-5	TGTGCCAGCTCACCTGCCCAAGAGACCCAGTACTTC	CASSPAQETQYF
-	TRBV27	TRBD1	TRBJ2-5	TGTGCCAGCAGTTTATCGACAGGGTGGCAAGAGACCCAGTACTTC	CASSLSTGWQETQYF
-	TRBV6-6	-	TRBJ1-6	TGTGCCAGCAGGGAATTGGGTTCACCCCTCCACTTT	CASRELGSPLHF
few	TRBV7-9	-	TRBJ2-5	TGTGCCAGCGGCCCAAGGTCCCAAGAGACCCAGTACTTC	CASGPRSQETQYF
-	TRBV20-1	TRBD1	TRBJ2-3	TGCAGTGCTAGTAAGGGGGCCACAGATACGCAGTATTTT	CSASKGATDTQYF
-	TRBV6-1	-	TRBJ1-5	TGTGCCAGCAGTGTACTGCGGGGGGCATCGGGATATCAGCCCCAGCATTTT	CASSVLRGASGYQPQHF
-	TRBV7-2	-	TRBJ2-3	TGTGCCAGCAGCTTGGTCCCCCCCGCGGATACGCAGTATTTT	CASSLVPPADTQYF
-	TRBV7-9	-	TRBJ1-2	TGTGCCAGCAGCTTGACAGATATCTATGGCTACACCTTC	CASSLTDIYGYTF
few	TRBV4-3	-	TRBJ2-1	TGCGCCAGCAGCCAAGAAAAAGGGGGGACCGGGTACAATGAGCAGTTCTTC	CASSQEKGGTGYNEQFF
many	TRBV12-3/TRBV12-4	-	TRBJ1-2	TGTGCCACCGCCCCCGACAGGTTTCTTGGCTACACCTTC	CATAPDRFLGYTF
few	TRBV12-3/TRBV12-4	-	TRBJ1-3	TGTGCCAGCAGTTTACGACGCGTGGACACCATATATTTT	CASSLRRVDTIYF
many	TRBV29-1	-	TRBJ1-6	TGCAGCGTCGCCGAGGTCGGTGGCGGAGGACCCCTCCACTTT	CSVAEVGGGGPLHF
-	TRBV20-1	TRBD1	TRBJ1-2	TGCAGTGCTAGAGAAGTCCCCGGACAGGGCCTTTTAGCTAACTATGGCTACACCTTC	CSAREVPGQGLLANYGYTF
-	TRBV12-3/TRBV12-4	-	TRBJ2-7	TGTGCCAGCAAATTAGAGGGCAGATCCTACGAGCAGTACTTC	CASKLEGRSYEQYF
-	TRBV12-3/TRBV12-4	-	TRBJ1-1	TGTGCCAGCAGTTTCCGGGGACGGAACACTGAAGCTTTCTTT	CASSFRGRNTEAFF
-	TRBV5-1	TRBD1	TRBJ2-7	TGCGCCAGCAGCTCGGACAGGGGTGTATCCTACGAGCAGTACTTC	CASSSDRGVSYEQYF
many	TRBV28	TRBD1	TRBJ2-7	TGTGCCAGCAGTCCGCGATTGGCCACCGGGACAGGGGGGAACGAGCAGTACTTC	CASSPRLATGTGGNEQYF
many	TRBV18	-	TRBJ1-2	TGTGCCACTCACCGGGGCGACAGGTCATTCTACTATGGCTACACCTTC	CATHRGDRSFYYGYTF
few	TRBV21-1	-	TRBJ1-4	TGTGCCAGCAGCAAACCCCCCCTGGGGGGTGAAAAACTGTTTTTT	CASSKPPLGGEKLFF
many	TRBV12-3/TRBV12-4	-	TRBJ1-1	TGTGCCAGCAGTTTCTCGGGGGCGAGTACTGAAGCTTTCTTT	CASSFSGASTEAFF
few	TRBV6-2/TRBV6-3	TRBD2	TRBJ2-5	TGTGCCAGCGGAAGACTAGCGGGGTATGTGGAGACCCAGTACTTC	CASGRLAGYVETQYF
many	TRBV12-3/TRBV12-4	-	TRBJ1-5	TGTGCCAGCAGTTTAACCCCCGGCTGGGAAGGGCATTTT	CASSLTPGWEGHF
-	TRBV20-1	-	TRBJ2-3	TGCAGTGCTAGGAGGGGGTTAGCGCTCGATACGCAGTATTTT	CSARRGLALDTQYF
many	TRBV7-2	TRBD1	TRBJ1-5	TGTGCCAGCAGCTTAGGACAGGGGGGGACTCAGCCCCAGCATTTT	CASSLGQGGTQPQHF
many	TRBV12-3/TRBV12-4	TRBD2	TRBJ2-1	TGTGCCAGCAGTCTGCTAGCGGGGCTTACATACAATGAGCAGTTCTTC	CASSLLAGLTYNEQFF
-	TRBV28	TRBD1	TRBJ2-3	TGTGCCAGCACCTCCGGGACAGGGGAAGATACGCAGTATTTT	CASTSGTGEDTQYF
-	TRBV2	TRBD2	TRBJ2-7	TGTGCCAGTACTGGGACTAGCAGGCCCTTCGAGCAGTACTTC	CASTGTSRPFEQYF
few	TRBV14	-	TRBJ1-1	TGTGCCAGCAGCCACAGGGCCGGGGGGGCCACTGAAGCTTTCTTT	CASSHRAGGATEAFF
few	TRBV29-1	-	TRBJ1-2	TGCAGCGTTGATGCTGTAGGACAGAACTATGGCTACACCTTC	CSVDAVGQNYGYTF
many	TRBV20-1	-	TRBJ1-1	TGCAGTGCTAGTGGTTCAGTCCGGGGAGGGGCTTTCTTT	CSASGSVRGGAFF
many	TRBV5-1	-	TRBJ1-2	TGCGCCAGCAGCTTGGAAATAAACCGGAGTGGCTACACCTTC	CASSLEINRSGYTF